Below, 7 T cell receptor beta chains from the same sample are listed, as sequenced in a study of blood T cell repertoires in COVID-19. Using immunoSEQ multiplex PCR, the repertoire was profiled, and TCRdb retains in-frame clones only, with some absent. Among fewer than 200,000 clones listed, 84% were seen once. The source material was PBMCs or T cells enriched from blood (not recorded which). These receptors all stem from a man aged 45-65 years who had recovered from COVID-19.

The V and J genes are TRBV5-6 and TRBJ2-3; weak D call: TRBD1 (5 bases). In germline, CDR1 is SGHDT, CDR2 YYEEEE. The V end lost 4 bases, the J end lost 6 bases, and 18 bases lay between the germline ends. This CDR3 region has 15 residues. In nucleotides, the CDR3 is TGTGCCAGCAGCGATAGACAGTGGATACGGGATACGCAGTATTTT. Its protein product is CASSDRQWIRDTQYF.

The chain joins TRBV2 to TRBJ2-5; TRBD1 matches at 7 bases. From germline, CDR1 is SNHLY and CDR2 FYNNEI. The CDR3 runs to 14 residues. V trimming: 8 bases; J trimming: 7 bases; junction bases outside the gene matches: 13. The CDR3 nucleotides read TGTGCCAGCGGACAGGCGCTATCCCGGTGGACCCAGTACTTC. This codes for CASGQALSRWTQYF.

This clone was detected a few times. This rearrangement joins TRBV2 to TRBJ1-4; tentative D call: TRBD1 (6 bases). Trimming stripped 6 bases from V and 8 bases from J, with 13 bases between. There are 13 residues in the CDR3. CDR1 SNHLY and CDR2 FYNNEI come from the germline V gene. As DNA, the CDR3 is TGTGCCAGCAGGTTGGGGGCCTCCGAAAAACTGTTTTTT. This codes for CASRLGASEKLFF.

The chain recombines TRBV19 with TRBJ1-1; D gene unclear. CDR3 length equals 15 residues. Germline loops: CDR1 LNHDA, CDR2 SQIVND (reference sequence). Trimming took off 5 bases at V and 1 base at J, with 14 bases between the two ends. CDR3 protein: CASSATGISNTEAFF. The CDR3 DNA follows: TGTGCCAGTAGTGCGACCGGGATTTCGAACACTGAAGCTTTCTTT.

The chain employs TRBV7-9 and TRBJ1-1; 9 bases agree with TRBD1. V lost 6 bases and J lost 3; bases outside the gene matches: 11. CDR3 length: 16 residues. From germline, CDR1 is SEHNR and CDR2 FQNEAQ (reference sequence). The CDR3 loop reads CASSYTGGRGDTEAFF. CDR3 nucleotide sequence: TGTGCCAGCAGTTATACAGGGGGCAGGGGTGACACTGAAGCTTTCTTT.

The chain carries TRBV7-9 and TRBJ1-5; no firm D call. Germline CDR1 and CDR2: SEHNR and FQNEAQ (reference sequence). Trimming stripped 1 base from V and 6 bases from J, with 4 bases between. The CDR3 runs to 12 residues. CDR3 region: CASSLGSQPQHF. The CDR3, as DNA: TGTGCCAGCAGCTTAGGCAGTCAGCCCCAGCATTTT.

A single count supports this clone. The chain links TRBV2 to TRBJ2-1; 9 positions match TRBD2. CDR1 and CDR2 from the germline V gene are SNHLY and FYNNEI. The CDR3 has 13 residues. V trimming: 11 bases; J trimming: 8 bases; junction bases outside the gene matches: 10. Written as DNA, the CDR3 is TGTGCCTCCGGCGGGGGGGCCGACTATGAGCAGTTCTTC. This gives the protein CASGGGADYEQFF.